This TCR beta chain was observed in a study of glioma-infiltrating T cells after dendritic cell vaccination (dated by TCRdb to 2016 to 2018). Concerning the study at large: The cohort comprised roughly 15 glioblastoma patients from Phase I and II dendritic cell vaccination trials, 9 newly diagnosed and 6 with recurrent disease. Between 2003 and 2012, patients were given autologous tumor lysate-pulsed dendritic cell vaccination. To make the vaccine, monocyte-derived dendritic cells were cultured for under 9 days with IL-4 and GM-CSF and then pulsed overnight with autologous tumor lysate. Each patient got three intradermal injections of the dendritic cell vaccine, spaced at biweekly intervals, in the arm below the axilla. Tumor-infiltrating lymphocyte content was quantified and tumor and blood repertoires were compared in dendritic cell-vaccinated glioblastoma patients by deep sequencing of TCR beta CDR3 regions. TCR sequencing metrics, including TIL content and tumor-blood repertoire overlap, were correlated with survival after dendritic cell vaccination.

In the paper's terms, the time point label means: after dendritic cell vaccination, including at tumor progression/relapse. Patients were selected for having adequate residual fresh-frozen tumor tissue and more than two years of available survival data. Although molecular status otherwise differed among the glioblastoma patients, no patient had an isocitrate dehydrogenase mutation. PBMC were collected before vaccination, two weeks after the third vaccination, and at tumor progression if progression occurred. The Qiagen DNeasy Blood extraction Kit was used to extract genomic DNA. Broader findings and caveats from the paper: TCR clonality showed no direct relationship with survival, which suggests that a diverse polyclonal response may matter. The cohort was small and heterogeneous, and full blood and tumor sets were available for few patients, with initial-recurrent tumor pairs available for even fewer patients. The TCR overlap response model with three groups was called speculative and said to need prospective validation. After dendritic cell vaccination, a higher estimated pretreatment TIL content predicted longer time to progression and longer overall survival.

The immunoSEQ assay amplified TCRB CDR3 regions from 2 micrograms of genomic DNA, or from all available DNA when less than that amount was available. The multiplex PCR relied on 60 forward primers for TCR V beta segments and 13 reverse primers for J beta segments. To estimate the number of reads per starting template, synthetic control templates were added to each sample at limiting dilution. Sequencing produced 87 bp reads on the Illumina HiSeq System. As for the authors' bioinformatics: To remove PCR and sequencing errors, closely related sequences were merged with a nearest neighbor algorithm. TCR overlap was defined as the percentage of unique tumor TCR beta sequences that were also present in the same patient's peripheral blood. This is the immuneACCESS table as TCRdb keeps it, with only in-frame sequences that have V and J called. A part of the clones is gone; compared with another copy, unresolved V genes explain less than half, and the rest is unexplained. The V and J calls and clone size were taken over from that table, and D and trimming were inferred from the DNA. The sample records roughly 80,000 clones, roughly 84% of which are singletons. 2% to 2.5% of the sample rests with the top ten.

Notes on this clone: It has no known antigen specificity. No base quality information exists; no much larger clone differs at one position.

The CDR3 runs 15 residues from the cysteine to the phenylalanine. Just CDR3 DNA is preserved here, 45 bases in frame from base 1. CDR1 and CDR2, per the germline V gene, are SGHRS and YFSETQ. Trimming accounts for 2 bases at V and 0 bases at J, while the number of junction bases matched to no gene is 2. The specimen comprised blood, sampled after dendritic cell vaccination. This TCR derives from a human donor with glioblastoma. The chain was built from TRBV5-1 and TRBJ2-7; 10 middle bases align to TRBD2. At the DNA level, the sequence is TGCGCCAGCAGCTTAGCGGGGGGGCCCTCCTACGAGCAGTACTTC. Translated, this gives CASSLAGGPSYEQYF.